The 27 T cell receptor beta chains listed next were all sequenced from one sample in a study of yellow fever vaccine responses in identical twins. TCRdb itself ran the RT-PCR reads through MiXCR, one entry per CDR3 protein. Among some 2,200 distinct CDR3 sequences, around 7.3% were seen once, and the ten largest hold 4.1%. The sequencing here drew on T cells from blood (PBMCs), unsorted or a sorted subset (not recorded which), taken around 23 months after vaccination. The receptor set was obtained from a woman under 30 who received the yellow fever vaccine.

This clonotype has a handful of counts. The chain carries TRBV10-1 and TRBJ2-1; no firm D call. Germline assignment: CDR1 WNHNN and CDR2 SYGVQD (reference sequence). Between the trimmed V and J ends, which lost 5 bases and 6 bases, there was a span of 8 bases. CDR3 length: 12 amino acids. The CDR3 region has the DNA TGCGCCAGCAGTCAGTTGACCAATGAGCAGTTCTTC. This sequence encodes CASSQLTNEQFF.

This chain uses TRBV4-1 with TRBJ1-5; the D is unclear. Germline V gene data show CDR1 as MGHRA and CDR2 as YSYEKL. Deletions cut 2 bases from V and 3 bases from J, with 14 bases between. The length of the CDR3 is 16 residues. The CDR3 loop reads CASSQQRTSYNQPQHF. In DNA form, the CDR3 reads TGCGCCAGCAGCCAACAACGTACCAGCTACAATCAGCCCCAGCATTTT.

This chain connects TRBV19 to TRBJ2-7; 7 nucleotides match TRBD1. The CDR3 runs to 12 residues. J gave up 6 bases and V 6 bases, and 5 bases lay outside the gene matches. The germline gives CDR1 LNHDA, CDR2 SQIVND (reference sequence). This CDR3 reads CASRTGYGEQYF. Written as DNA, the CDR3 is TGTGCCAGTAGGACAGGGTATGGCGAGCAGTACTTC.

This clonotype was recorded a few times. This chain links TRBV2 with TRBJ1-6; possible D gene TRBD1, 6 bases. Per germline, CDR1 SNHLY and CDR2 FYNNEI. The CDR3 is 16 residues long. The germline V and J ends were trimmed by 0 bases and 14 bases, with 20 bases remaining between them. The CDR3 here is CASSEAGAAPLGALHF. The CDR3 coding sequence is TGTGCCAGCAGTGAAGCGGGGGCGGCTCCCCTTGGGGCCCTCCACTTT.

The chain is built from TRBV4-3 and TRBJ2-3, with unresolved D. Between the trimmed V and J ends, which lost 2 bases and 0 bases, there was a span of 6 bases. The CDR3 is made up of 14 amino acids. Germline V gene sequence: CDR1 LGHNA, CDR2 YSLEER. Here the CDR3 reads CASSQYRSTDTQYF. The DNA of the CDR3 is TGCGCCAGCAGCCAATACCGGAGCACAGATACGCAGTATTTT.

This clonotype was found a few times. The chain employs TRBV10-3 and TRBJ1-6; possibly TRBD1 for D (6 bases). Germline V gene data show CDR1 as ENHRY and CDR2 as SYGVKD. V was pared by 0 bases and J by 6 bases, with 12 bases between. The CDR3 is made up of 16 amino acids. CDR3: CAISESGTGTNSPLHF. CDR3 coding DNA: TGTGCCATCAGTGAGTCAGGAACAGGGACTAATTCACCCCTCCACTTT.

This clonotype is judged large (0.1 to 1%). CDR3 loop: CASGFLGLFDEQFF. Here the CDR3 DNA reads TGTGCTAGTGGTTTCTTGGGACTGTTTGATGAGCAGTTCTTC. The V call is TRBV12-5, the J call TRBJ2-1; possible D gene TRBD2, 6 bases. The CDR3 length is 14 residues. V lost 3 bases, J lost 8 bases, and 14 bases lay in between. CDR1 and CDR2 (germline): LGHNT, FRNRAP.

This clonotype came up a few times. The V and J genes are TRBV2 and TRBJ2-5; unclear D gene. The germline V and J ends were trimmed by 1 base and 2 bases, with 8 bases remaining between them. This CDR3 spans 14 amino acids. Germline CDR1 and CDR2: SNHLY and FYNNEI. Here the CDR3 reads CASSEEAVQETQYF. As DNA, the CDR3 is TGTGCCAGCAGTGAAGAGGCCGTGCAAGAGACCCAGTACTTC.

This chain joins TRBV10-1 and TRBJ2-6; TRBD2 matches 7 bases. The ends lost 3 bases at V and 8 bases at J; junction bases unmatched: 4. This CDR3 is built from 14 residues. Germline CDR1 WNHNN, CDR2 SYGVQD (reference sequence). Here the CDR3 DNA reads TGCGCCAGCAGTGACGGGGGAGGGTCCAACGTCCTGACTTTC. This gives the protein CASSDGGGSNVLTF.

In this sample, this clonotype is large. CDR3: CASSYLWTPEGTEAFF. CDR3 coding DNA: TGTGCCAGCAGTTACTTATGGACGCCCGAGGGCACTGAAGCTTTCTTT. The V call is TRBV6-5, the J call TRBJ1-1; no definite D call. CDR3 size: 16 residues. V was pared by 1 base and J by 4 bases, with 16 bases between. Germline assignment: CDR1 MNHEY and CDR2 SVGAGI.

This clonotype was detected a few times. The rearrangement uses TRBV6-1 and TRBJ2-7; no firm D call. V gave up 5 bases and J gave up 3 bases, with 8 bases separating them. CDR1 MNHNS and CDR2 SASEGT come from the germline V gene. The CDR3 totals 12 residues. The CDR3, as DNA: TGTGCCAGCAGTCAGGTGATCTACGAGCAGTACTTC. Translation: CASSQVIYEQYF.

Judged by abundance, this clonotype is medium-sized (0.01 to 0.1%). The chain is built from TRBV19 and TRBJ2-3; D perhaps matches TRBD2 (5 bases). CDR3 size: 14 residues. CDR1 is LNHDA and CDR2 is SQIVND in the germline V gene (reference sequence). Trimming stripped 10 bases from V and 0 bases from J, with 14 bases between. CDR3 in amino acids: CATSRGASTDTQYF. CDR3 nucleotides: TGTGCCACCAGCCGGGGAGCTAGCACAGATACGCAGTATTTT.

This clonotype was observed a few times. The genes are TRBV11-1 and TRBJ2-7; D not certain. There are 14 residues in the CDR3. The germline V gene encodes CDR1 SGHAT and CDR2 FQDESV (reference sequence). Trimming left V 3 bases short and J 5 bases short, with 14 bases between. CDR3 nucleotides: TGTGCCAGCAGCTTCCTTGGATCCGGTCACGAGCAGTACTTC. Its translation: CASSFLGSGHEQYF.

This clonotype was found a few times. This rearrangement joins TRBV13 to TRBJ2-1; 8 nucleotides match TRBD2. The trim removed 2 bases at V and 6 bases at J, leaving 6 bases unmatched. The germline gives CDR1 PRHDT, CDR2 FYEKMQ (reference sequence). The CDR3 runs 15 residues. The CDR3 spells CASSLRTSFGNEQFF. DNA of the CDR3: TGTGCCAGCAGCTTACGGACTAGCTTCGGCAATGAGCAGTTCTTC.

By frequency in the sample, this clonotype is medium-sized. V is TRBV12-3 or TRBV12-4 and J is TRBJ1-3; TRBD1 matches 7 bases. CDR3 length: 15 residues. V trimming: 6 bases; J trimming: 7 bases; junction bases outside the gene matches: 12. CDR3 DNA sequence: TGTGCCAGCAGAACCCCAGGGGGGAATCTCAACACCATATATTTT. Amino acid sequence: CASRTPGGNLNTIYF.

This clonotype was counted a few times. This rearrangement joins TRBV7-6 to TRBJ2-1, with D maybe TRBD1 (6 bases). Per germline, CDR1 SGHVS and CDR2 FNYEAQ. There are 13 residues in the CDR3. V lost 4 bases and J lost 6, with 10 bases in between. In DNA, the CDR3 is TGTGCCAGCAGCTATGGACAGCTCAATGAGCAGTTCTTC. Translation gives CASSYGQLNEQFF.

The chain is built from TRBV11-2 and TRBJ2-1; D might be TRBD2 (6 bases). V was cut by 5 bases and J by 2 bases, with 13 bases left in between. The germline V gene encodes CDR1 SGHAT and CDR2 FQNNGV. The length of the CDR3 is 15 residues. The CDR3 region is CASSSRGDPYNEQFF. CDR3 DNA sequence: TGTGCCAGCAGCAGTCGCGGGGACCCCTACAATGAGCAGTTCTTC.

This clonotype ranks as large. The chain carries TRBV23-1 and TRBJ1-2; D unresolved. TRBV23-1 is identified as an open reading frame with a role that is uncertain. V was trimmed by 1 base and J by 1 base, leaving 7 bases between them. The length of the CDR3 is 14 residues. This CDR3 is CASSQLRVNYGYTF. Here the CDR3 DNA reads TGCGCCAGCAGTCAATTACGGGTTAACTATGGCTACACCTTC.

This clonotype is medium-sized within its sample. Germline is not matched at one junction end, which may reflect a read error. The rearrangement links TRBV7-6 to TRBJ2-5; D is undetermined. The CDR3 is made up of 14 amino acids. Germline CDR1 is SGHVS and CDR2 is FNYEAQ. This CDR3 reads CASSLEALATVQYF. In DNA, the CDR3 is TGTGCTAGCAGCTTAGAGGCGCTGGCGACGGTCCAGTACTTC. Full variable domain (outside the CDR3, taken from reference TRBV7-6 and TRBJ2-5): GAGVSQSPRYKVTKRGQDVALRCDPISGHVSLYWYRQALGQGPEFLTYFNYEAQQDKSGLPNDRFSAERPEGSISTLTIQRTEQRDSAMYRCASSLEALATVQYFGPGTRLLVL.

This clonotype is large by share. This chain links TRBV6-4 with TRBJ2-3, with 13 positions matching TRBD2. Germline loops: CDR1 MRHNA, CDR2 SNTAGT. With 5 bases clipped from V and 2 bases from J, the junction kept 1 base outside the gene matches. The length of the CDR3 is 15 residues. CDR3 loop: CASSTSGGATDTQYF. In nucleotides, the CDR3 is TGTGCCAGCAGTACTAGCGGGGGGGCCACAGATACGCAGTATTTT.

This clonotype counts as medium-sized. V and J are TRBV6-2 or TRBV6-3 and TRBJ2-1; 8 bases fit TRBD1. Germline CDR1 reads MNHEY; CDR2 reads SVGEGT. This CDR3 is built from 14 residues. The trim removed 2 bases at V and 6 bases at J, leaving 3 bases unmatched. DNA for the CDR3: TGTGCCAGCAGTTACCCCGGACAGGGCAATGAGCAGTTCTTC. It is translated as CASSYPGQGNEQFF.

This clonotype occurred a few times. The chain is built from TRBV28 and TRBJ2-3; possibly TRBD1 for D (5 bases). Germline-derived CDR1 and CDR2 are MDHEN and SYDVKM. Trimming took off 6 bases at V and 0 bases at J, with 13 bases between the two ends. This CDR3 has 15 residues. The CDR3 sequence is CASSPWGSSTDTQYF. CDR3 in DNA: TGTGCCAGCAGCCCCTGGGGCAGTAGCACAGATACGCAGTATTTT.

The chain combines TRBV15 with TRBJ2-2; D ambiguous. This CDR3 spans 14 amino acids. V lost 0 bases, J lost 1 base, and 3 bases lay in between. Germline CDR1 and CDR2: LNHNV and YYDKDF (reference sequence). CDR3 sequence reads: CATSRDRNTGELFF. DNA for the CDR3: TGTGCCACCAGCAGAGACAGGAACACCGGGGAGCTGTTTTTT.

This clonotype has just a few counts. The V gene is TRBV4-1, the J gene TRBJ1-2; maybe TRBD1 (5 bases). CDR3 length: 15 residues. Germline CDR1 is MGHRA and CDR2 is YSYEKL. Deletions cut 1 base from V and 6 bases from J, with 15 bases between. CDR3 nucleotide sequence: TGCGCCAGCAGCCAAGCCCTCGCCCAACAGGATGGCTACACCTTC. The encoded protein is CASSQALAQQDGYTF.

The V and J genes are TRBV20-1 and TRBJ2-1, with TRBD1 matching over 9 bases. J was trimmed by 7 bases and V by 5 bases; bases with no gene match: 9. The CDR3 sequence is 14 residues long. Germline CDR1 reads DFQATT; CDR2 reads SNEGSKA (reference sequence). This CDR3 reads CSAGGGTGINEQFF. The CDR3, as DNA: TGCAGTGCTGGGGGGGGGACAGGGATAAATGAGCAGTTCTTC.

This clonotype rates as medium-sized (0.01 to 0.1%). The V and J genes are TRBV11-3 and TRBJ2-2, with unresolved D. V was pared by 3 bases and J by 0 bases, with 11 bases between. Germline CDR1 is SGHNT and CDR2 is YENEEA. This CDR3 spans 16 amino acids. The CDR3 nucleotides read TGTGCCAGCAGCTTTAGATCGGGTCCGAACACCGGGGAGCTGTTTTTT. Its translation is CASSFRSGPNTGELFF.

V is TRBV4-1 and J is TRBJ2-2, with a possible D match to TRBD2 (6 bases). CDR3 length: 16 residues. Trimming left V 3 bases short and J 1 base short, with 12 bases between. Germline assignment: CDR1 MGHRA and CDR2 YSYEKL. CDR3 in amino acids: CASSHVGGGNTGELFF. CDR3 in DNA: TGCGCCAGCAGCCATGTCGGGGGAGGGAACACCGGGGAGCTGTTTTTT.